The rows below give T cell receptor beta chains drawn from one sample of a study of blood T cell repertoires in COVID-19. Only in-frame clones appear in the TCRdb table, and some are missing; sequencing was by immunoSEQ multiplex PCR. The sample includes tens of thousands of clones, around 85% of them seen just once. What was sequenced was peripheral blood. The receptors stem from a human donor in a cohort sampled during active COVID-19. CDR3s include the opening cysteine and the closing phenylalanine or tryptophan. A D gene is named only where the DNA matches it firmly. Expanded clones get a size class; other rows say once, few or many, or leave the size out.

>.|TRBV5-3|.|TRBJ2-4
TGCTTAAACCCCCCCAGGGGCCCTTGGGGGACCAAAAACATTCAGTACTTC
CLNPPRGPWGTKNIQYF
>.|TRBV6-2/TRBV6-3|.|TRBJ2-2
TGTGCCAGCAGTTTTTCCAACGGGGAGCTGTTTTTT
CASSFSNGELFF
>.|TRBV7-2|once|TRBJ1-4
TGTGCCAGCAGCTATGGCGGGGGGGGCGAAAAACTGTTTTTT
CASSYGGGGEKLFF
>.|TRBV15|once|TRBJ1-1
TGTGCCACCAGCAGAGCGTGGGGGGGGAGGACTGAAGCTTTCTTT
CATSRAWGGRTEAFF
>.|TRBV6-2/TRBV6-3|.|TRBJ1-2
TGTGCCAGCAGTTACGGCTCGACAGTAAACTATGGCTACACCTTC
CASSYGSTVNYGYTF
>TRBD1|TRBV28|few|TRBJ2-2
TGTGCCAGCAGGGAAACAGGGGCGAACACCGGGGAGCTGTTTTTT
CASRETGANTGELFF
>.|TRBV6-5|.|TRBJ2-1
TGTGCCAGCAGTTCACCGTTCAGTGAGCAGTTCTTC
CASSSPFSEQFF
>.|TRBV18|.|TRBJ2-7
TGTGCCAGCTCCCCCGGGACACCTTCCTACGAGCAGTACTTC
CASSPGTPSYEQYF
>.|TRBV6-5|.|TRBJ1-1
TGTGCCAGCACCCACGCGGCTGAAGCTTTCTTT
CASTHAAEAFF
>.|TRBV28|.|TRBJ1-5
TGTGCCAGCGTACAGGGCGGTGGCAATCAGCCCCAGCATTTT
CASVQGGGNQPQHF
>TRBD2|TRBV28|few|TRBJ2-1
TGTGCCAGCAGTTTAGAACTAGCGGCTTACAATGAGCAGTTCTTC
CASSLELAAYNEQFF
>.|TRBV19|.|TRBJ2-7
TGTGCCAGTAGTATAGCGAGGATTGGCAGCTACGAGCAGTACTTC
CASSIARIGSYEQYF
>.|TRBV7-3|.|TRBJ1-1
TGTGCCAGCAGCTTAAAGAGGGCCACTGAAGCTTTCTTT
CASSLKRATEAFF
>TRBD2|TRBV7-3|few|TRBJ2-1
TGTGCCAGCAGCAATAGCGGGAGTGGGTACAATGAGCAGTTCTTC
CASSNSGSGYNEQFF
>TRBD2|TRBV7-2|.|TRBJ2-7
TGTGCCAGCAGGGGACGGGGGGGAGGCGAGCAGTACTTC
CASRGRGGGEQYF
>TRBD2|TRBV5-1|.|TRBJ2-1
TGCGCCAGCAGCTTGGGACTAGCGGGATTCTATGAGCAGTTCTTC
CASSLGLAGFYEQFF
>.|TRBV6-6|.|TRBJ2-7
TGTGCCGCGGGGTTAGGGACCGAGCAGTACTTC
CAAGLGTEQYF
>.|TRBV19|.|TRBJ1-5
TGTGCCAGTAGTATAGGCCCGAAAGGACTGAATCAGCCCCAGCATTTT
CASSIGPKGLNQPQHF
>TRBD1|TRBV5-4|.|TRBJ2-7
TGTGCCAGCAGCCGATACGACAGGGCGAGCGAGCAGTACTTC
CASSRYDRASEQYF
>.|TRBV7-2|.|TRBJ2-2
TGTGCCAGCAGCTCAATCGGAGTTTCCGGGGAGCTGTTTTTT
CASSSIGVSGELFF
>TRBD1|TRBV28|.|TRBJ2-1
TGTGCCAGCAGACAGACAGGGGTCAATGAGCAGTTCTTC
CASRQTGVNEQFF
>.|TRBV7-2|few|TRBJ2-3
TGTGCCAGCAGCCATAGCGCGTTCACAGATACGCAGTATTTT
CASSHSAFTDTQYF
>TRBD1|TRBV9|.|TRBJ2-3
TGTGCTAGCCAGAAGGGACAGAGCACAGATACGCAGTATTTT
CASQKGQSTDTQYF
>.|TRBV4-2|.|TRBJ2-7
TGTGCCAGCAGCCATATTACCCAAGGACAGTTCGAGCAGTACTTC
CASSHITQGQFEQYF
>.|TRBV15|.|TRBJ2-7
TGTGCCACCAGCAGAGAGCAGAAGTACGAGCAGTACTTC
CATSREQKYEQYF
>.|TRBV15|.|TRBJ2-5
TGTGCCACCAGCTCAGCGGGTGGGCGGAAGACCCAGTACTTC
CATSSAGGRKTQYF
>TRBD1|TRBV5-1|few|TRBJ2-7
TGCGCCAGCAGCTTGGACGGACAGGGCCTCGAGCAGTACTTC
CASSLDGQGLEQYF
>.|TRBV15|.|TRBJ1-4
TGTGCCACCAGCAGAGTGGAGGTGGGGAATACCAATGAAAAACTGTTTTTT
CATSRVEVGNTNEKLFF
>.|TRBV6-5|.|TRBJ1-4
TGTGCCAGCAGTTACTCGGGGGCATCGGTTGAAAAACTGTTTTTT
CASSYSGASVEKLFF
>.|TRBV7-2|few|TRBJ2-1
TGTGCCAGCAGCTTAAATAGCGTCTTATCCTACAATGAGCAGTTCTTC
CASSLNSVLSYNEQFF
>.|TRBV28|.|TRBJ2-4
TGTGCCAGCAGCGAAACTCCCGATCGGGTCATTCAGTACTTC
CASSETPDRVIQYF
>TRBD2|TRBV6-4|.|TRBJ2-1
TGTGCCAGCAGCGCCGGGACTAGAGATTACAATGAGCAGTTCTTC
CASSAGTRDYNEQFF
>TRBD1|TRBV10-2|.|TRBJ2-7
TGCGCCAGCAGTGACGAATTGGGACAGCCCTACGAGCAGTACTTC
CASSDELGQPYEQYF
>.|TRBV29-1|.|TRBJ2-7
TGCAGCGTTCCCAGGGGTGACGAGCAGTACTTC
CSVPRGDEQYF
>.|TRBV19|.|TRBJ2-3
TGTGCCAGTAGTAGGGAGGGGACAGGACCCTTGGCAGATACGCAGTATTTT
CASSREGTGPLADTQYF
>TRBD1|TRBV28|.|TRBJ1-5
TGTGCCAGCAGGGGGACAGGGGCTGGCAATCAGCCCCAGCATTTT
CASRGTGAGNQPQHF
>TRBD1|TRBV9|few|TRBJ1-4
TGTGCCAGCAGCCCCAGGGACAGAGGTGGTGAAAAACTGTTTTTT
CASSPRDRGGEKLFF
>TRBD2|TRBV7-8|.|TRBJ2-5
TGTGCCAGCAGCCAGGGGGGGCTAGCGGGGCAGACCCAGTACTTC
CASSQGGLAGQTQYF
>.|TRBV4-1|.|TRBJ2-3
TGCGCCAGCAGCCAAGGCGCGGCGGGTACTAGCACAGATACGCAGTATTTT
CASSQGAAGTSTDTQYF
>TRBD1|TRBV28|.|TRBJ1-2
TGTGCCAGCAGTCCGACCGACAGGGCGGCTCTCCATGGCTACACCTTC
CASSPTDRAALHGYTF
>TRBD2|TRBV4-1|.|TRBJ2-7
TGCGCCAGCAGCCACGGCTTGAGCGGGGACTACGAGCAGTACTTC
CASSHGLSGDYEQYF
>.|TRBV5-1|.|TRBJ1-5
TGCGCCAGCAGCTTTGGGGCGAATCAGCCCCAGCATTTT
CASSFGANQPQHF
>TRBD1|TRBV29-1|.|TRBJ1-6
TGCAGCGTACTCCGGGACAGGAATTCACCCCTCCACTTT
CSVLRDRNSPLHF
>.|TRBV11-2|.|TRBJ2-7
TGTGCCAGCAGCCCTATTTCGCGCCGAACAGGACAGTCCTACGAGCAGTACTTC
CASSPISRRTGQSYEQYF
>.|TRBV6-6|.|TRBJ2-3
TGTGCCACCAAGACGGGGAGTAGGGATACGCAGTATTTT
CATKTGSRDTQYF
>.|TRBV24-1|.|TRBJ2-3
TGTGCCACCAGTGATCGACTTTTCGCGGGTCGTACAGATACGCAGTATTTT
CATSDRLFAGRTDTQYF
>.|TRBV19|.|TRBJ2-7
TGTGCCAGTAGTATCGCCGGTCAGGTTGGGAGCTACGAGCAGTACTTC
CASSIAGQVGSYEQYF
>.|TRBV24-1|.|TRBJ1-3
TGTGCCACCAGGGGCACCTCTGGAAACACCATATATTTT
CATRGTSGNTIYF
>TRBD2|TRBV6-2/TRBV6-3|once|TRBJ2-1
TGTGCCAGCAGTTCCGGGACTAGGGTTCTCCTGGGGTACAATGAGCAGTTCTTC
CASSSGTRVLLGYNEQFF
>TRBD1|TRBV5-8|once|TRBJ1-5
TGTGCCAGCAGCCGGGGACAGGGCGAAAATCAGCCCCAGCATTTT
CASSRGQGENQPQHF
>.|TRBV27|.|TRBJ2-3
TGTGCCAGCGCCTCTCAGGGCAGGGCGTATTCTTATGCGCAGTATTTT
CASASQGRAYSYAQYF